One TCR beta chain is described in this entry. RNA extraction was followed by reverse transcription into cDNA, which acted as the sequencing template. Clones were sequenced by immunoSEQ multiplex PCR, and TCRdb holds only the in-frame ones, with some missing. This sample has approximately 210,000 clones; 55% to 70% occur once, and the top ten carry roughly 3.3%. The sample's treatment: oral pan-JAK inhibitor, 5-10 mg twice daily. This entry comes from a study of CD8+ T cells in alopecia areata. Overall study: Severity was scored as percentage of affected scalp area in treated patients.

This CDR3 has 13 residues. Between the trimmed V and J ends, which lost 1 base and 9 bases, there was a span of 10 bases. Germline CDR1 is SGHTA and CDR2 is FQGTGA. The chain combines TRBV7-3 with TRBJ2-1; no clear D. Sequences were derived from CD4+ T cells sorted from blood, sampled at week 4, from a patient treated with tofacitinib. The sequence came from a human donor with alopecia areata. In DNA form, the CDR3 reads TGTGCCAGCAGCTTAAGTGAAGGTGGTGAGCAGTTCTTC. As protein: CASSLSEGGEQFF.